The subject of this entry is one T cell receptor beta chain. The antigen is not known. This PCR relied on a set of 60 Vbeta primers and 13 Jbeta primers. Clones were read by immunoSEQ multiplex PCR, and TCRdb kept only the in-frame ones, dropping some. This sample's table has 100,000 to 150,000 clones. Germline V gives CDR1 SNHLY, CDR2 FYNNEI. This CDR3 comprises 14 residues. Trimming removed 2 bases from V and 7 bases from J, with 12 bases in between. Healthy bone marrow donors made up the donors. This specimen belongs to a study of cytomegalovirus exposure and HLA in healthy donors. Study information: HLA-typed donors were the source of around 87 million unique TCRs, which an early data release held.

The study's findings and limits: The classifier was said to identify cytomegalovirus status with high specificity and sensitivity. In vitro experiments confirmed that a few CMV-associated chains were specific for CMV antigens.

The origin of this receptor is a woman aged 40 to 55 in good health and CMV-seronegative. V usage is TRBV2 and J usage is TRBJ1-3, with D possibly matching TRBD1 (6 bases). The sample was PBMCs. CDR3 region: CASSEQGLTNTIYF. The CDR3 region has the DNA TGTGCCAGCAGTGAACAGGGGCTAACTAACACCATATATTTT. The whole variable domain, remainder taken from reference TRBV2 and TRBJ1-3, is EPEVTQTPSHQVTQMGQEVILRCVPISNHLYFYWYRQILGQKVEFLVSFYNNEISEKSEIFDDQFSVERPDGSNFTLKIRSTKLEDSAMYFCASSEQGLTNTIYFGEGSWLTVV.